This TCR beta chain was recovered during a study of CD8 T cells in ankylosing spondylitis. TCR beta libraries were made by quantitative 5'-RACE with molecular barcodes. Via MiXCR, TCRdb re-called the 5' RACE reads, giving one row per CDR3 protein. Of 300,000 to 350,000 distinct CDR3 sequences listed, roughly 15% were seen once; the top ten hold 0.85% to 1.4%. The germline V gene encodes CDR1 SQVTM and CDR2 ANQGSEA. This CDR3 contains 13 residues. The V gene lost 7 bases and the J gene lost 5 bases, with 15 bases spanning the gap. Findings of the study overall: Among TCR beta sequences, a motif of eight highly homologous variants appeared characteristic of ankylosing spondylitis blood. Researchers reportedly found disease-linked clones significantly enriched in matched ankylosing spondylitis synovial fluid.

Many counts were recorded for this clonotype. Its target is not known. This chain joins TRBV29-1 and TRBJ1-5, with a weak D call TRBD1 (5 bases). The clonotype originates from a male donor with ankylosing spondylitis or in good health (not recorded which). The sequenced sample consisted of blood, either unsorted or a sorted T cell fraction (not recorded which). The CDR3 bases are TGCAGCGCCGGGACCCAAGTGGATCAGCCCCAGCATTTT. Its translation is CSAGTQVDQPQHF.